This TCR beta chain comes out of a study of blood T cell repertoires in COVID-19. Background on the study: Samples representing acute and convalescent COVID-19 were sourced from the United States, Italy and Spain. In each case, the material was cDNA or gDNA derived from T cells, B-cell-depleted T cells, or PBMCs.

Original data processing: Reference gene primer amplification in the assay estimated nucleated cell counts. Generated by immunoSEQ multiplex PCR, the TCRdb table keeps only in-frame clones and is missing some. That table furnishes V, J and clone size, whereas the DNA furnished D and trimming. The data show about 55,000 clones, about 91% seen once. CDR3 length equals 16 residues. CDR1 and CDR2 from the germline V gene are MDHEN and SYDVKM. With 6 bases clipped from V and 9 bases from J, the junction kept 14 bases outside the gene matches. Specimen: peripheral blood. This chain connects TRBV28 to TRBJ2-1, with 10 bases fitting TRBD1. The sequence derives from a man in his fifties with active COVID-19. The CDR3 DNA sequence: TGTGCCAGCAGACTCACTTCCGGGACAGGGGTCACTGAGCAGTTCTTC. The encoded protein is CASRLTSGTGVTEQFF.